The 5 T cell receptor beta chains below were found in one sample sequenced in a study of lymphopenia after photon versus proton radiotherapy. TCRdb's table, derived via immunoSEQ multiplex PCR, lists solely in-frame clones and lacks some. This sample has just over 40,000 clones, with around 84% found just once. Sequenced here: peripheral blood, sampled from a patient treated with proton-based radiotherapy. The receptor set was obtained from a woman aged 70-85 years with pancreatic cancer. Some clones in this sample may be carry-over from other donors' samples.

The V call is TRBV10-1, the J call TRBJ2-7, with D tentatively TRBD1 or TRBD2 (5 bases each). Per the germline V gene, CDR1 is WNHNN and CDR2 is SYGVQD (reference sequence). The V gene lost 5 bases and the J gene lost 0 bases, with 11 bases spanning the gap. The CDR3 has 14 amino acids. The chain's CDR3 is CASSRDASSYEQYF. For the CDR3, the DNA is TGCGCCAGCAGTCGGGACGCGAGCTCCTACGAGCAGTACTTC.

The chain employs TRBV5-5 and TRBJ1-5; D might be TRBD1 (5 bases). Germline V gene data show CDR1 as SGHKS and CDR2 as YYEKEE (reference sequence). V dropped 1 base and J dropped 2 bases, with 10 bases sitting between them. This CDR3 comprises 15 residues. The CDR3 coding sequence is TGTGCCAGCAGCTTGAATGAGGGGCGCAATCAGCCCCAGCATTTT. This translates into CASSLNEGRNQPQHF.

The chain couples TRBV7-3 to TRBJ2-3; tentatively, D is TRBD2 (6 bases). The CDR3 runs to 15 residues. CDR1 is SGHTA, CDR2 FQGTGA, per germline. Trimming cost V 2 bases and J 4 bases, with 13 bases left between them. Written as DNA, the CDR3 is TGTGCCAGCAGCTTACGGGGGAGCGTCTCAGATACGCAGTATTTT. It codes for CASSLRGSVSDTQYF.

This CDR3 is CASSRPGLSYEQYF. The CDR3 DNA follows: TGTGCCAGCAGCCGCCCGGGACTATCCTACGAGCAGTACTTC. The chain couples TRBV14 to TRBJ2-7, with TRBD2 matching over 7 bases. Germline lookup yields CDR1 SGHDN and CDR2 FVKESK. The CDR3 runs 14 residues. Trimming cost V 4 bases and J 1 base; bases outside gene matches: 4.

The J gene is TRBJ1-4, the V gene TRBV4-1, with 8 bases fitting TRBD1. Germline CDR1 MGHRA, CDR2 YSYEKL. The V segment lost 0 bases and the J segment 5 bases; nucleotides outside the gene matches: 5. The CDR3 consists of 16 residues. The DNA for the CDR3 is TGCGCCAGCAGCCAAGATTTTAACAGGGGGAATGAAAAACTGTTTTTT. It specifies CASSQDFNRGNEKLFF.